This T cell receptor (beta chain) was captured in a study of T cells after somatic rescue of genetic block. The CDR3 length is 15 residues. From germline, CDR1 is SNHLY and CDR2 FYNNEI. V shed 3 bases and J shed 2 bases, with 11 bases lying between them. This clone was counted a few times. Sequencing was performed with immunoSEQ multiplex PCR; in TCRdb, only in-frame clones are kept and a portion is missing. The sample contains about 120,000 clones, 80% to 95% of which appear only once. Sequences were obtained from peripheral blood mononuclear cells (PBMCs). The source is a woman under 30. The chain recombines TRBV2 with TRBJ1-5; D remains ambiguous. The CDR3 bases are TGTGCCAGCAGTGATCGGCCCCAAGGCAATCAGCCCCAGCATTTT. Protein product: CASSDRPQGNQPQHF. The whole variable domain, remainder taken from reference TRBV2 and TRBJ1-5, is EPEVTQTPSHQVTQMGQEVILRCVPISNHLYFYWYRQILGQKVEFLVSFYNNEISEKSEIFDDQFSVERPDGSNFTLKIRSTKLEDSAMYFCASSDRPQGNQPQHFGDGTRLSIL.